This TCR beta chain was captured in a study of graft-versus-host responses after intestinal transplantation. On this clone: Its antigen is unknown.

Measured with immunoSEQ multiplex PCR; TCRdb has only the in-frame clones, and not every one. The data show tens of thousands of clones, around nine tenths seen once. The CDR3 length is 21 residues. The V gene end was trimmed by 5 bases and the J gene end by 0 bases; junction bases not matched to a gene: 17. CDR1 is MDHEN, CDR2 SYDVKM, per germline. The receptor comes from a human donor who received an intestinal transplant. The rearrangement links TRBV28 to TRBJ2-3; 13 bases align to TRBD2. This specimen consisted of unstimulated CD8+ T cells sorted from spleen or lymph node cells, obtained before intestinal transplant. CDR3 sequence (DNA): TGTGCCAGCAGTGCCCAGGGTGGACTAGCGGGAGTCGCTATTAGCACAGATACGCAGTATTTT. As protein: CASSAQGGLAGVAISTDTQYF.